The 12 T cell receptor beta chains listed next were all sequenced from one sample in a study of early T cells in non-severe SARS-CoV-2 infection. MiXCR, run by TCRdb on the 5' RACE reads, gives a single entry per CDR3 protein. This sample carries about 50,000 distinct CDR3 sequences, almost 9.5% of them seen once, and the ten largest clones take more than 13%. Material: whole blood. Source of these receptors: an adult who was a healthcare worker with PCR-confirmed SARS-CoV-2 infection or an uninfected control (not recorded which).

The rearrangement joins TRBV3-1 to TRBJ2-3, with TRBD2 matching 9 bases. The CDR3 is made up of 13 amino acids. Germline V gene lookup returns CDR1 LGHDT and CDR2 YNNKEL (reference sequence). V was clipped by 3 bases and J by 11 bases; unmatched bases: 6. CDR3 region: CASSQETSGRQYF. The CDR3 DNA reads TGTGCCAGCAGCCAGGAGACTAGCGGTAGGCAGTATTTT.

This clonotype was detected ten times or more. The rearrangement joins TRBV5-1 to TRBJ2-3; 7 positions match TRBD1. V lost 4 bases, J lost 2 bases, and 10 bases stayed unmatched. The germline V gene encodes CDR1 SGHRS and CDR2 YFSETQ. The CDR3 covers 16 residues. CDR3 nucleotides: TGCGCCAGCAGCCTACGACAGGGCGAATCCACAGATACGCAGTATTTT. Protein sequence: CASSLRQGESTDTQYF.

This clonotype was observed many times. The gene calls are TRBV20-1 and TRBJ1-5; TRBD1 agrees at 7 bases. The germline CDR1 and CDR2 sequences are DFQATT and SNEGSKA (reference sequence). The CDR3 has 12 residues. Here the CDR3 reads CSAGPQGGPQHF. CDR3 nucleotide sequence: TGCAGCGCCGGACCCCAGGGGGGCCCCCAGCATTTT.

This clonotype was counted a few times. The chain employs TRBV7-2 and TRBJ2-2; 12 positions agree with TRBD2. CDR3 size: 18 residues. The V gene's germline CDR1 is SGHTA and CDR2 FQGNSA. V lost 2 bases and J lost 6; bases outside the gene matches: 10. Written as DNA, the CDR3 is TGTGCCAGCAGCTTATACTCCTCTAGCGGGAGGGCCTCCGGGGAGCTGTTTTTT. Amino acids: CASSLYSSSGRASGELFF. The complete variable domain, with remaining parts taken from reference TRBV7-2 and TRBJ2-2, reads GAGVSQSPSNKVTEKGKDVELRCDPISGHTALYWYRQSLGQGLEFLIYFQGNSAPDKSGLPSDRFSAERTGGSVSTLTIQRTQQEDSAVYLCASSLYSSSGRASGELFFGEGSRLTVL.

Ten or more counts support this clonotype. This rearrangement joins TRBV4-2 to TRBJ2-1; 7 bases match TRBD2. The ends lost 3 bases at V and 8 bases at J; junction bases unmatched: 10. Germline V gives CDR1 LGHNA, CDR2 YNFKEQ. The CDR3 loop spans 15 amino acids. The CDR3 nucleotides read TGTGCCAGCAGCCAGAGCTGGCGGGAGTCGGATGAGCAGTTCTTC. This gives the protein CASSQSWRESDEQFF.

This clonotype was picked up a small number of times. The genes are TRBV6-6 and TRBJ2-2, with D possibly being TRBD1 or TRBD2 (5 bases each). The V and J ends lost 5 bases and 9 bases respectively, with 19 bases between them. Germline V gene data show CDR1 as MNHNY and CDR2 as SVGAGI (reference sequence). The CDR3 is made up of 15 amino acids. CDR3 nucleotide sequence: TGTGCCAGCAGTCGTCGTCAGGGAGCGACCCGGGAGCTGTTTTTT. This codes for CASSRRQGATRELFF.

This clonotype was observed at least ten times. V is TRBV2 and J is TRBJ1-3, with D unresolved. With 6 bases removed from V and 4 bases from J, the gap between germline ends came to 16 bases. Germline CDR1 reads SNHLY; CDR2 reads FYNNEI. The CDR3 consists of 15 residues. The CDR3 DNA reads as TGTGCCAGCAGCCTCAAACGCAGTCCCGGAAACACCATATATTTT. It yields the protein CASSLKRSPGNTIYF. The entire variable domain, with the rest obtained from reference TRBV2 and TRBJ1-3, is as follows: EPEVTQTPSHQVTQMGQEVILRCVPISNHLYFYWYRQILGQKVEFLVSFYNNEISEKSEIFDDQFSVERPDGSNFTLKIRSTKLEDSAMYFCASSLKRSPGNTIYFGEGSWLTVV.

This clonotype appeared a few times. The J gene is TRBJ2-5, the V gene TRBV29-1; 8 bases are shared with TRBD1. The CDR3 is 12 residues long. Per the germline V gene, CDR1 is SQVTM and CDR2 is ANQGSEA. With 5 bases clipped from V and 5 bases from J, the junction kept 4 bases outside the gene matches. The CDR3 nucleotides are TGCAGCGTTAGGACAGGGCCGGAGACCCAGTACTTC. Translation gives CSVRTGPETQYF.

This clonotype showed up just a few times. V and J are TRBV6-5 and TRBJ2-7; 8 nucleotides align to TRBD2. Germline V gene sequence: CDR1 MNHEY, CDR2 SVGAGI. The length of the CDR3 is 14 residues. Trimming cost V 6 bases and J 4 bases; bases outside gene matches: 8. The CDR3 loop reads CASRQRETKYEQYF. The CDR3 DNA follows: TGTGCCAGCAGGCAGCGGGAGACGAAATACGAGCAGTACTTC.

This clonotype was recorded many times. CDR3 region: CASSPARVNGELYEQYF. CDR3 bases: TGTGCCAGCAGTCCTGCCCGAGTCAACGGAGAGCTCTACGAGCAGTACTTC. The V call is TRBV27, the J call TRBJ2-7, with unresolved D. Trimming left V 5 bases short and J 3 bases short, with 23 bases between. Germline assignment: CDR1 MNHEY and CDR2 SMNVEV (reference sequence). The CDR3 length is 17 residues.

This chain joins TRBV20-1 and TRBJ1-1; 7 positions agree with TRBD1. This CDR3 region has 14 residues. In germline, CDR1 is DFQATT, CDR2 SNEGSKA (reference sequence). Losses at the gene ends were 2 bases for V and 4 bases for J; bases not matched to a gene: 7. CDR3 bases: TGCAGTGCTAGAAGACAGGGTCGGGGCACTGAAGCTTTCTTT. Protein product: CSARRQGRGTEAFF.

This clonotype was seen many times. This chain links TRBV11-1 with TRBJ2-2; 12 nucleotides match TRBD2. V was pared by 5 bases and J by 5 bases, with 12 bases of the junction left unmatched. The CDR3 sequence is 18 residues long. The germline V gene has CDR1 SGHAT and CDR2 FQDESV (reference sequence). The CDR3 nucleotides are TGTGCCAGCAGCCCCGAAAGACTAGCGGGAGCTCAAACCGGGGAGCTGTTTTTT. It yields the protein CASSPERLAGAQTGELFF.